These 28 T cell receptor beta chains were sequenced from one sample in a study of regulatory T cells in long-lasting Graves disease (dated by TCRdb to the early 2020s). The receptor library was made with multiplex PCR. TCRdb names Illumina HiSeq 4000 as the instrument used. To build TCR beta libraries, CDR3 regions were amplified by Arm-PCR using iRepertoire HTBI primers. Using fastp trimming at Q25 and MiXCR clonotype assembly, TCRdb reanalyzed the public sequencing data and kept in-frame beta chains. Each CDR3 protein gets just one entry, which takes the most common genes and DNA from the rows behind it. This sample is represented by 510,000 or so distinct CDR3 sequences; around 13% of them were singletons. The ten largest clones capture more than 8% of the sample. The sample's time point label, in plain terms: newly diagnosed GD, antithyroid drugs for less than 3 months. RNA was extracted from PBMCs in TRIzol for both TCR sequencing and RNA sequencing.

This sample also appeared in a second study, on T cells in Graves' hyperthyroidism and ophthalmopathy.

The source was peripheral blood mononuclear cells (PBMCs), collected at new diagnosis, from a patient treated with antithyroid drugs. The source of these receptors is a woman aged 30 to 39 with Graves disease. Donor details come from another sample of the same person, matched by shared clones.

CDR3 in DNA: TGTGCCAGCAGCCAAGATCCCGCTAGCAGAGAGACCCAGTACTTC. It specifies CASSQDPASRETQYF. V gene TRBV4-2 combines with J gene TRBJ2-5; the D gene is possibly TRBD2 (5 bases). V lost 0 bases and J lost 4, with 12 bases in between. There are 15 residues in the CDR3. Germline V gene sequence: CDR1 LGHNA, CDR2 YNFKEQ.

The J gene is TRBJ2-2, the V gene TRBV6-5, with D unresolved. The CDR3 is made up of 16 amino acids. The germline V gene has CDR1 MNHEY and CDR2 SVGAGI. Trimming shortened V by 2 bases and J by 0 bases, and 10 bases separated the two germline ends. CDR3 residues: CASSYPPWANTGELFF. In nucleotides, the CDR3 is TGTGCCAGCAGTTACCCTCCCTGGGCGAACACCGGGGAGCTGTTTTTT.

This clonotype came up many times. The chain combines TRBV20-1 with TRBJ2-4, with TRBD2 identical over 12 bases. The CDR3 totals 14 residues. Unmatched junction bases numbered 0, after V lost 2 bases and J lost 4 bases. Germline lookup yields CDR1 DFQATT and CDR2 SNEGSKA (reference sequence). CDR3 in amino acids: CSARLAGGKNIQYF. CDR3 in DNA: TGCAGTGCTAGACTAGCGGGAGGGAAAAACATTCAGTACTTC.

This clonotype has just a few counts. This sequence joins TRBV7-2 and TRBJ1-6, with 8 bases identical to TRBD1. Germline CDR1 SGHTA, CDR2 FQGNSA. The CDR3 is made up of 15 amino acids. V shed 6 bases, J shed 7 bases, and the junction held 8 bases outside the gene matches. The CDR3 protein is CASRPGGSSNSPLHF. The CDR3 DNA reads as TGTGCCAGCAGGCCAGGGGGCTCGTCGAATTCACCCCTCCACTTT.

This clonotype was counted at least ten times. J is TRBJ1-2 and V is TRBV5-4; 10 bases are shared with TRBD1. V lost 0 bases, J lost 6 bases, and 5 bases stayed unmatched. The CDR3 length is 15 residues. Germline V gene sequence: CDR1 SGHNT, CDR2 YYREEE (reference sequence). CDR3 loop: CASSLARQGAHGYTF. CDR3 in DNA: TGTGCCAGCAGCTTGGCCAGACAGGGGGCGCATGGCTACACCTTC.

This clonotype occurred many times. V and J are TRBV7-2 and TRBJ1-1; no definite D call. The CDR3 has 14 residues. The V end was cut by 3 bases, the J end by 5 bases, with 13 bases between. Germline-derived CDR1 and CDR2 are SGHTA and FQGNSA. CDR3 region: CASSFGVGWTEAFF. DNA for the CDR3: TGTGCCAGCAGCTTCGGAGTGGGGTGGACTGAAGCTTTCTTT.

This clonotype has more than one count but fewer than ten. V usage is TRBV7-2 and J usage is TRBJ2-5; 9 bases are a match to TRBD1. Unmatched junction bases numbered 8, after V lost 5 bases and J lost 7 bases. The CDR3 covers 14 residues. CDR1 is SGHTA, CDR2 FQGNSA, per germline. CDR3 amino acids: CASSMDRGRGTQYF. CDR3 sequence (DNA): TGTGCCAGCAGCATGGACAGGGGCAGGGGGACCCAGTACTTC.

This clonotype was seen at least ten times. This sequence joins TRBV5-5 and TRBJ2-3, with TRBD1 matching over 7 bases. Trimming at V came to 5 bases and at J to 4 bases, leaving 7 bases not matched to a gene. Germline CDR1 and CDR2: SGHKS and YYEKEE (reference sequence). CDR3 length: 14 amino acids. The CDR3: CASSPLQGADTQYF. The CDR3, as DNA: TGTGCCAGCAGTCCACTGCAGGGGGCAGATACGCAGTATTTT.

This clonotype came up many times. CDR3 amino acids: CASSIGSGGTYEQYF. CDR3 bases: TGTGCCAGTAGTATTGGGTCGGGAGGAACCTACGAGCAGTACTTC. This chain connects TRBV19 to TRBJ2-7; 7 bases map to TRBD2. This CDR3 comprises 15 residues. V was clipped by 3 bases and J by 2 bases; unmatched bases: 7. CDR1 and CDR2 from the germline V gene are LNHDA and SQIVND (reference sequence).

This clonotype was found many times. The chain is built from TRBV19 and TRBJ1-5; D gene uncertain. From germline, CDR1 is LNHDA and CDR2 SQIVND (reference sequence). With 5 bases removed from V and 0 bases from J, the gap between germline ends came to 11 bases. CDR3 size: 15 residues. CDR3 sequence reads: CASSHPAHSNQPQHF. CDR3 nucleotides: TGTGCCAGTAGTCATCCTGCTCATAGCAATCAGCCCCAGCATTTT.

This chain uses TRBV6-9 with TRBJ1-5; D is unresolved. Trimming pared 3 bases from V and 4 bases from J, leaving 10 bases between. This CDR3 contains 14 residues. Germline V gene sequence: CDR1 MNHGY, CDR2 SVAAGI. The CDR3 DNA sequence: TGTGCCAGCAGTTACCTGGGGTTAAATCAGCCCCAGCATTTT. It is translated as CASSYLGLNQPQHF.

In its sample, this clonotype was seen many times. The rearrangement uses TRBV5-8 and TRBJ2-3; D may correspond to TRBD1 or TRBD2 (5 bases each). Trimming pared 4 bases from V and 4 bases from J, leaving 19 bases between. The CDR3 consists of 16 residues. Germline CDR1 reads SGHTS; CDR2 reads YDEGEE. The CDR3: CASSINQGPGADTQYF. The CDR3 DNA reads TGTGCCAGCAGCATCAACCAGGGACCGGGCGCAGATACGCAGTATTTT.

This clonotype came up many times. This chain links TRBV3-1 with TRBJ2-1, with 7 bases aligning to TRBD1. The CDR3 has 18 amino acids. The junction had 20 bases not matched to a gene; V was cut back by 5 bases and J by 7 bases. Germline CDR1 is LGHDT and CDR2 is YNNKEL (reference sequence). The CDR3 reads CASSSRGEGGEVWNEQFF. The DNA for the CDR3 is TGTGCCAGCAGCTCAAGAGGAGAAGGGGGCGAAGTTTGGAATGAGCAGTTCTTC.

The sample holds many counts of this clonotype. The chain carries TRBV7-3 and TRBJ2-2; 12 bases fit TRBD2. Losses at the gene ends were 4 bases for V and 6 bases for J; bases not matched to a gene: 9. Germline CDR1 and CDR2: SGHTA and FQGTGA. There are 17 residues in the CDR3. The CDR3 protein is CASSSTSTSGSSGELFF. In DNA, the CDR3 is TGTGCCAGCAGCTCCACGTCGACTAGCGGGAGCTCCGGGGAGCTGTTTTTT.

The V and J genes are TRBV20-1 and TRBJ1-1; 8 bases line up with TRBD2. With the DNA end fitting TRBJ2-3 better, the J assignment may be wrong. CDR3 length equals 13 residues. Per the germline V gene, CDR1 is DFQATT and CDR2 is SNEGSKA (reference sequence). Here the CDR3 reads CSAGYGRVDTQYF. CDR3 in DNA: TGCAGTGCCGGGTACGGGAGGGTTGATACGCAGTATTTT.

This clonotype was observed a handful of times. The chain joins TRBV6-1 to TRBJ2-3; 9 bases are shared with TRBD2. Germline trimming cut 7 bases from V and 1 base from J; bases unmatched to any gene: 6. The CDR3 covers 15 residues. CDR1 and CDR2 from the germline V gene are MNHNS and SASEGT. The CDR3 region has the DNA TGTGCCAGCAAGGTCGCGGGAGGGGGCACAGATACGCAGTATTTT. Translation: CASKVAGGGTDTQYF.

There are a few counts of this clonotype. The V gene is TRBV7-9, the J gene TRBJ1-1; TRBD1 aligns across 7 bases. The CDR3 sequence is 13 residues long. V trimming: 6 bases; J trimming: 5 bases; junction bases outside the gene matches: 6. Germline CDR1 SEHNR, CDR2 FQNEAQ (reference sequence). In DNA, the CDR3 is TGTGCCAGCAGAAATCCGACAGGGACTGAAGCTTTCTTT. It codes for CASRNPTGTEAFF.

This clonotype was counted at least ten times. The chain recombines TRBV6-2 or TRBV6-3 with TRBJ2-1; no reliable D call. The CDR3 loop spans 12 amino acids. V was clipped by 3 bases and J by 9 bases, with 9 bases between them. From germline, CDR1 is MNHEY and CDR2 SVGEGT. The CDR3 region is CASSYKGSEQFF. For the CDR3, the DNA is TGTGCCAGCAGTTATAAGGGCAGTGAGCAGTTCTTC.

A note on this clonotype: A single base separates this from a much larger clone, so it may be a read error. The chain couples TRBV27 to TRBJ2-1; TRBD1 aligns across 8 bases. Per germline, CDR1 MNHEY and CDR2 SMNVEV (reference sequence). The CDR3 consists of 13 residues. The trim removed 5 bases at V and 10 bases at J, leaving 7 bases unmatched. CDR3 nucleotides: TGTGCCAGCAGTCCCTGGACAGGGAACGAGCAGTTCTTC. Its protein product is CASSPWTGNEQFF.

This clonotype was observed many times. The rearrangement uses TRBV7-9 and TRBJ2-2; the D is unclear. V lost 6 bases to trimming and J lost 8 bases, with 4 bases between them. This CDR3 is 10 amino acids long. In germline, CDR1 is SEHNR, CDR2 FQNEAQ (reference sequence). DNA of the CDR3: TGTGCCAGCAGAAGTGGGGAGCTGTTTTTT. It yields the protein CASRSGELFF.

In its sample, this clonotype was seen many times. The rearrangement uses TRBV27 and TRBJ1-1; TRBD1 aligns across 11 bases. CDR1 MNHEY and CDR2 SMNVEV come from the germline V gene (reference sequence). The CDR3 is 17 amino acids. Trimming at V came to 2 bases and at J to 1 base, leaving 6 bases not matched to a gene. The CDR3 sequence: CASSLGPGQGENTEAFF. CDR3 sequence (DNA): TGTGCCAGCAGTTTAGGTCCGGGACAGGGGGAGAACACTGAAGCTTTCTTT.

In its sample, this clonotype was seen many times. The rearrangement joins TRBV30 to TRBJ1-6; the match to TRBD1 covers 7 bases. V lost 6 bases, J lost 9 bases, and 8 bases stayed unmatched. Germline values: CDR1 GTSNPN, CDR2 SVGIG (reference sequence). This CDR3 is 13 amino acids long. The CDR3 loop reads CACPTGTGSPLHF. The CDR3 nucleotides read TGTGCCTGCCCGACAGGGACCGGTTCACCCCTCCACTTT.

At least ten counts were recorded for this clonotype. The rearrangement uses TRBV2 and TRBJ1-4; D is perhaps TRBD1 (6 bases). The length of the CDR3 is 14 residues. Between the trimmed V and J ends, which lost 4 bases and 7 bases, there was a span of 13 bases. Germline-derived CDR1 and CDR2 are SNHLY and FYNNEI. This chain's CDR3 is CASSAQGLVEKLFF. Written as DNA, the CDR3 is TGTGCCAGCAGTGCACAGGGCTTGGTTGAAAAACTGTTTTTT.

There are a few counts of this clonotype. The gene calls are TRBV29-1 and TRBJ1-2; a weak D match, TRBD1 (5 bases). Germline lookup yields CDR1 SQVTM and CDR2 ANQGSEA. The CDR3 extends over 16 amino acids. V gave up 2 bases and J gave up 0 bases, with 16 bases separating them. CDR3 DNA sequence: TGCAGCGTTGAAATTTTAGGGCCGACAGCTAACTATGGCTACACCTTC. It encodes CSVEILGPTANYGYTF.

The gene calls are TRBV20-1 and TRBJ1-1; D is uncertain. Germline CDR1 DFQATT, CDR2 SNEGSKA (reference sequence). V shed 0 bases and J shed 1 base, with 9 bases lying between them. The CDR3 sequence is 14 residues long. The CDR3 DNA sequence: TGCAGTGCTAGAGAATCGGGCCCGAACACTGAAGCTTTCTTT. As protein: CSARESGPNTEAFF.

This clonotype was recorded a few times. Just one base apart from a much larger clone, this may be a read error. The V call is TRBV5-1, the J call TRBJ1-1; 7 positions match TRBD1. In germline, CDR1 is SGHRS, CDR2 YFSETQ. CDR3 length: 14 residues. The CDR3 here is CAISFDRVNTEAFF. The CDR3 region has the DNA TGCGCCATCAGCTTCGACAGGGTGAACACTGAAGCTTTCTTT.

This clonotype was observed at least ten times. The chain links TRBV19 to TRBJ2-7; D gene uncertain. V shed 10 bases and J shed 3 bases, with 10 bases lying between them. The CDR3 has 11 amino acids. The V gene's germline CDR1 is LNHDA and CDR2 SQIVND (reference sequence). As DNA, the CDR3 is TGTGCCACGGAAGAAAGCTACGAGCAGTACTTC. Protein: CATEESYEQYF. Full variable domain (outside the CDR3, taken from reference TRBV19 and TRBJ2-7): DGGITQSPKYLFRKEGQNVTLSCEQNLNHDAMYWYRQDPGQGLRLIYYSQIVNDFQKGDIAEGYSVSREKKESFPLTVTSAQKNPTAFYLCATEESYEQYFGPGTRLTVT.

In this sample, this clonotype turned up many times. The chain has TRBV12-3 or TRBV12-4 and TRBJ1-2; weak D call: TRBD1 (5 bases). Trimming removed 7 bases from V and 8 bases from J, with 17 bases in between. The CDR3 runs 13 residues. The CDR3 DNA reads as TGTGCCAGCACCGTCGGGACGGCGGCCGGCTACACCTTC. Translation gives CASTVGTAAGYTF.